The 31 T cell receptor beta chains listed next were all sequenced from one sample in a study of blood T cell repertoires in COVID-19. Clones were read by immunoSEQ multiplex PCR, and TCRdb kept only the in-frame ones, dropping some. The sample includes under 110,000 clones, approximately 91% of them seen just once. The source material was peripheral blood. The receptors originated from a man in his forties or fifties with acute or convalescent COVID-19.

J is TRBJ2-7 and V is TRBV11-1; 11 bases match TRBD1. Germline lookup yields CDR1 SGHAT and CDR2 FQDESV (reference sequence). The CDR3 extends over 15 amino acids. Trimming took 5 bases from V and 3 from J; bases not matched to a gene: 6. As DNA, the CDR3 is TGTGCCAGCAGCAACCGGGACAGGGGGGGCTACGAGCAGTACTTC. This gives the protein CASSNRDRGGYEQYF.

The V call is TRBV13, the J call TRBJ2-7; perhaps TRBD2 as D (6 bases). This CDR3 is 15 amino acids long. V was pared by 5 bases and J by 0 bases, with 14 bases between. Germline CDR1 reads PRHDT; CDR2 reads FYEKMQ (reference sequence). CDR3 sequence: CASSPEVAASYEQYF. The CDR3 bases are TGTGCCAGCAGCCCAGAGGTAGCGGCCTCCTACGAGCAGTACTTC. Combining the CDR3 with reference TRBV13 and TRBJ2-7 gives the whole variable domain AAGVIQSPRHLIKEKRETATLKCYPIPRHDTVYWYQQGPGQDPQFLISFYEKMQSDKGSIPDRFSAQQFSDYHSELNMSSLELGDSALYFCASSPEVAASYEQYFGPGTRLTVT.

The genes are TRBV7-6 and TRBJ2-1; TRBD2 agrees at 9 bases. Per germline, CDR1 SGHVS and CDR2 FNYEAQ. Trimming cost V 2 bases and J 2 bases; bases outside gene matches: 1. This CDR3 has 15 amino acids. The CDR3 DNA is TGTGCCAGCAGCTTACTAGCGGGGCCCTACAATGAGCAGTTCTTC. Translation: CASSLLAGPYNEQFF.

This rearrangement joins TRBV11-2 to TRBJ2-5; no clear D gene. Germline lookup yields CDR1 SGHAT and CDR2 FQNNGV. Trimming removed 0 bases at V and 1 base at J, with 6 bases between. The CDR3 sequence is 14 residues long. DNA of the CDR3: TGTGCCAGCAGCTTAGAGGGCCTCCAAGAGACCCAGTACTTC. This encodes CASSLEGLQETQYF.

The CDR3 spells CAWGQGETQYF. CDR3 DNA sequence: TGTGCCTGGGGGCAGGGTGAGACCCAGTACTTC. J is TRBJ2-5 and V is TRBV30, with D possibly being TRBD1 (5 bases). CDR3 length equals 11 residues. Trimming shortened V by 5 bases and J by 5 bases, and 9 bases separated the two germline ends. CDR1 GTSNPN and CDR2 SVGIG come from the germline V gene (reference sequence).

The genes are TRBV6-5 and TRBJ1-6, with 9 bases matching TRBD1. CDR3 length: 15 residues. Germline V lookup: CDR1 MNHEY, CDR2 SVGAGI. V trimming: 6 bases; J trimming: 7 bases; junction bases outside the gene matches: 7. The CDR3 DNA sequence: TGTGCCAGCAGGCCCGGGACAGGGAGGAATTCACCCCTCCACTTT. The encoded protein is CASRPGTGRNSPLHF.

The J gene is TRBJ1-2, the V gene TRBV5-3, with D perhaps matching TRBD1 (5 bases). TRBV5-3 is placed among ORFs of uncertain function. This CDR3 comprises 16 residues. The V end lost 2 bases, the J end lost 3 bases, and 17 bases lay between the germline ends. The CDR3 nucleotides are TGTGCCAGAAGCTTAAGCGGGGGACGATCATACTATGGCTACACCTTC. Protein: CARSLSGGRSYYGYTF.

The rearrangement uses TRBV7-2 and TRBJ2-7, with 7 bases lining up with TRBD2. This CDR3 contains 17 residues. Per germline, CDR1 SGHTA and CDR2 FQGNSA. J was trimmed by 2 bases and V by 0 bases; bases with no gene match: 10. This CDR3 is CASSLAGRGFRTYEQYF. CDR3 bases: TGTGCCAGCAGCTTAGCGGGGCGGGGGTTCCGTACCTACGAGCAGTACTTC.

The genes are TRBV4-3 and TRBJ2-3; 8 bases align to TRBD2. This CDR3 comprises 17 residues. Germline CDR1 is LGHNA and CDR2 is YSLEER. V shed 4 bases and J 1 base; nucleotides not matched to a gene: 10. In DNA form, the CDR3 reads TGCGCCAGCAGCCGGTCATCACGGGGGGGCGGCACAGATACGCAGTATTTT. Protein sequence: CASSRSSRGGGTDTQYF.

The J gene is TRBJ2-7, the V gene TRBV5-1; 12 bases match TRBD1. V shed 4 bases and J 4 bases; nucleotides not matched to a gene: 3. CDR3 length equals 14 residues. The germline gives CDR1 SGHRS, CDR2 YFSETQ. The CDR3 region is CASSRGQGAYEQYF. The CDR3, as DNA: TGCGCCAGCAGCCGGGGACAGGGGGCGTACGAGCAGTACTTC.

This clone was observed once. The chain is built from TRBV7-3 and TRBJ1-5; weak D call: TRBD1 (6 bases). V lost 2 bases and J 0 bases, leaving 11 bases between the germline ends. Germline V gene sequence: CDR1 SGHTA, CDR2 FQGTGA. The CDR3 spans 16 residues. This CDR3 reads CASSLQGRGSNQPQHF. The CDR3 nucleotides read TGTGCCAGCAGCTTACAGGGGAGGGGTAGCAATCAGCCCCAGCATTTT.

The chain combines TRBV10-3 with TRBJ1-1; 9 bases are shared with TRBD1. Germline trimming cut 7 bases from V and 1 base from J; bases unmatched to any gene: 4. Per the germline V gene, CDR1 is ENHRY and CDR2 is SYGVKD. The CDR3 is made up of 14 amino acids. CDR3 in amino acids: CAITEGQGNTEAFF. CDR3 nucleotides: TGTGCCATCACGGAGGGACAGGGGAACACTGAAGCTTTCTTT.

V and J are TRBV27 and TRBJ1-5; tentative D call: TRBD1 (5 bases). The CDR3 runs to 15 residues. The ends were cut back, 4 bases at V and 2 bases at J, with 12 bases in the middle. Germline lookup yields CDR1 MNHEY and CDR2 SMNVEV (reference sequence). The CDR3 is CASSWGGIGNQPQHF. CDR3 nucleotide sequence: TGTGCCAGCAGTTGGGGCGGGATAGGCAATCAGCCCCAGCATTTT.

The J gene is TRBJ1-2, the V gene TRBV6-2 or TRBV6-3; tentative D call: TRBD1 (6 bases). The CDR3 is made up of 19 amino acids. The germline gives CDR1 MNHEY, CDR2 SVGEGT. V lost 4 bases to trimming and J lost 4 bases, with 28 bases between them. CDR3 in amino acids: CASSFTVTLSRQELYGYTF. The CDR3 nucleotides are TGTGCCAGCAGTTTTACGGTTACCCTTTCACGACAGGAACTCTATGGCTACACCTTC.

V gene TRBV5-1 combines with J gene TRBJ1-2; TRBD1 aligns across 8 bases. Germline values: CDR1 SGHRS, CDR2 YFSETQ. The CDR3 is 13 amino acids. Trimming removed 4 bases from V and 9 bases from J; junction bases left unmatched: 8. The CDR3 sequence: CASSLRQGSSYTF. The CDR3 nucleotides are TGCGCCAGCAGCCTTCGACAGGGGTCAAGCTACACCTTC.

The chain has TRBV5-5 and TRBJ1-2, with D unresolved. There are 14 residues in the CDR3. The V and J ends lost 1 base and 2 bases respectively, with 9 bases between them. Germline CDR1 and CDR2: SGHKS and YYEKEE (reference sequence). The CDR3 sequence: CASSLNPVNYGYTF. The DNA of the CDR3 is TGTGCCAGCAGCTTGAATCCTGTAAACTATGGCTACACCTTC.

This chain joins TRBV2 and TRBJ2-1, with 8 bases identical to TRBD2. CDR1 and CDR2 (germline): SNHLY, FYNNEI. J gave up 7 bases and V 9 bases, and 8 bases lay outside the gene matches. This CDR3 has 13 residues. CDR3 residues: CASLGLAGNEQFF. The CDR3 DNA reads TGTGCCAGTCTTGGGCTAGCGGGTAATGAGCAGTTCTTC.

J is TRBJ2-1 and V is TRBV7-2; TRBD1 aligns across 9 bases. V dropped 7 bases and J dropped 6; count of bases not matched to a gene: 10. Per the germline V gene, CDR1 is SGHTA and CDR2 is FQGNSA. CDR3 length equals 15 residues. The DNA for the CDR3 is TGTGCCAGCACCGGGAAACAGGGGGCTGGCAATGAGCAGTTCTTC. Its protein product is CASTGKQGAGNEQFF.

This clone has more than one count but fewer than ten. This rearrangement joins TRBV28 to TRBJ2-7, with TRBD1 matching over 7 bases. The germline CDR1 and CDR2 sequences are MDHEN and SYDVKM. The trim removed 6 bases at V and 1 base at J, leaving 12 bases unmatched. CDR3 size: 16 residues. The CDR3 reads CASSPLHPGGSYEQYF. The CDR3 nucleotides read TGTGCCAGCAGCCCCCTCCATCCAGGGGGTTCCTACGAGCAGTACTTC.

This rearrangement joins TRBV28 to TRBJ1-6; 9 bases agree with TRBD1. The CDR3 extends over 15 amino acids. Germline loops: CDR1 MDHEN, CDR2 SYDVKM. V dropped 5 bases and J dropped 7; count of bases not matched to a gene: 6. The CDR3: CASSVTGGANSPLHF. The CDR3 nucleotides are TGTGCCAGCAGTGTGACAGGGGGGGCAAATTCACCCCTCCACTTT.

The rearrangement links TRBV12-3 or TRBV12-4 to TRBJ2-2, with D uncertain. V shed 6 bases and J shed 7 bases, with 12 bases lying between them. The CDR3 totals 13 residues. The CDR3 sequence: CASSSFPFGELFF. The CDR3 DNA follows: TGTGCCAGCAGCTCCTTCCCGTTCGGGGAGCTGTTTTTT.

The chain links TRBV4-3 to TRBJ1-3; no firm D call. The V gene lost 3 bases and the J gene lost 0 bases, with 12 bases spanning the gap. This CDR3 spans 16 amino acids. The germline V gene encodes CDR1 LGHNA and CDR2 YSLEER. The CDR3 loop is CASSQGQGLSGNTIYF. The CDR3 DNA sequence: TGCGCCAGCAGCCAGGGCCAAGGACTCTCTGGAAACACCATATATTTT.

The CDR3 loop is CASRIINGLTYEQYF. In DNA form, the CDR3 reads TGTGCCAGCAGGATCATAAATGGACTTACCTACGAGCAGTACTTC. The gene calls are TRBV28 and TRBJ2-7, with D maybe TRBD2 (5 bases). This CDR3 has 15 amino acids. The germline CDR1 and CDR2 sequences are MDHEN and SYDVKM. With 6 bases removed from V and 2 bases from J, the gap between germline ends came to 17 bases.

The rearrangement joins TRBV27 to TRBJ2-7; 7 bases fit TRBD1. Trimming took 6 bases from V and 6 from J; bases not matched to a gene: 8. The CDR3 spans 13 residues. CDR1 MNHEY and CDR2 SMNVEV come from the germline V gene (reference sequence). In DNA, the CDR3 is TGTGCCAGCAGACCACAGGGGTACGGCGAGCAGTACTTC. The encoded protein is CASRPQGYGEQYF.

This chain connects TRBV18 to TRBJ1-6; no clear D gene. Between the trimmed V and J ends, which lost 4 bases and 8 bases, there was a span of 9 bases. Germline loops: CDR1 KGHSH, CDR2 LQKENI. This CDR3 region has 13 residues. The DNA of the CDR3 is TGTGCCAGCTCACGGGAGGTTGATTCACCCCTCCACTTT. Its translation is CASSREVDSPLHF.

This chain uses TRBV4-2 with TRBJ1-5; a weak D match, TRBD1 (5 bases). Per germline, CDR1 LGHNA and CDR2 YNFKEQ. The CDR3 totals 18 residues. The V end lost 2 bases, the J end lost 2 bases, and 19 bases lay between the germline ends. The CDR3 loop is CASSQIGGGIVGNQPQHF. CDR3 sequence (DNA): TGTGCCAGCAGCCAAATTGGTGGGGGGATAGTGGGCAATCAGCCCCAGCATTTT.

This chain links TRBV10-3 with TRBJ2-7, with 10 nucleotides matching TRBD1. Germline V lookup: CDR1 ENHRY, CDR2 SYGVKD. With 2 bases clipped from V and 0 bases from J, the junction kept 4 bases outside the gene matches. The CDR3 loop spans 16 amino acids. CDR3 sequence reads: CAISETWTGGSYEQYF. CDR3 in DNA: TGTGCCATCAGTGAGACCTGGACAGGGGGCTCCTACGAGCAGTACTTC.

This rearrangement joins TRBV27 to TRBJ2-3; 15 bases are a match to TRBD2. This CDR3 has 16 residues. Germline CDR1 reads MNHEY; CDR2 reads SMNVEV (reference sequence). J was trimmed by 3 bases and V by 6 bases; bases with no gene match: 4. The CDR3 DNA reads TGTGCCAGCAGACTCGGACTAGCGGGGGGGACAGATACGCAGTATTTT. It encodes CASRLGLAGGTDTQYF.

This rearrangement joins TRBV6-5 to TRBJ1-3; D call uncertain. CDR3 size: 15 residues. CDR1 and CDR2 from the germline V gene are MNHEY and SVGAGI. Trimming left V 6 bases short and J 6 bases short, with 18 bases between. CDR3 bases: TGTGCCAGCAGGCGGGCAGCTACGAGTAAAAACACCATATATTTT. It yields the protein CASRRAATSKNTIYF.

The rearrangement uses TRBV5-8 and TRBJ1-2, with unresolved D. Trimming took off 0 bases at V and 8 bases at J, with 17 bases between the two ends. The CDR3 runs 15 residues. CDR1 and CDR2 (germline): SGHTS, YDEGEE. CDR3 sequence reads: CASSLGNTKVEGYTF. In DNA, the CDR3 is TGTGCCAGCAGCTTGGGTAACACAAAAGTGGAGGGCTACACCTTC.

J is TRBJ2-1 and V is TRBV7-6, with D tentatively TRBD2 (6 bases). Germline values: CDR1 SGHVS, CDR2 FNYEAQ. CDR3 size: 18 residues. The V end was cut by 5 bases, the J end by 0 bases, with 20 bases between. CDR3 in DNA: TGTGCCAGCAGCCCCCAGATTGACGGGGGATCCTCCTACAATGAGCAGTTCTTC. Translation gives CASSPQIDGGSSYNEQFF.